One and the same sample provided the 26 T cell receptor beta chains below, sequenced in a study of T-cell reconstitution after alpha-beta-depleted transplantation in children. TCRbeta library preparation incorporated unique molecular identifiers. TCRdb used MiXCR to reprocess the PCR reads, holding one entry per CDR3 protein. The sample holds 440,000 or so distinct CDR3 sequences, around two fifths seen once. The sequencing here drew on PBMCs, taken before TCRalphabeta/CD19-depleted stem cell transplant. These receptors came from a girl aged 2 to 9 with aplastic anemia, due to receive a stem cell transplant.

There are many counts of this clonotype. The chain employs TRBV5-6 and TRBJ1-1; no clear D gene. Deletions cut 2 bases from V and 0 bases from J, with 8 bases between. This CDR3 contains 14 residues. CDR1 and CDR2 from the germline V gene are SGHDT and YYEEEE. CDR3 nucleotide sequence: TGTGCCAGCAGCTTCCCAACCTTGAACACTGAAGCTTTCTTT. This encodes CASSFPTLNTEAFF.

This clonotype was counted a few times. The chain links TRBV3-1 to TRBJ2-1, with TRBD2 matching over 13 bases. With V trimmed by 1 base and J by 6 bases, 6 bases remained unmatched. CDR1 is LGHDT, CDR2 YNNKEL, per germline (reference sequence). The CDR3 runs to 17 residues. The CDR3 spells CASSQVGLAGVFNEQFF. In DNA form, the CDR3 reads TGTGCCAGCAGCCAAGTAGGACTAGCGGGAGTCTTCAATGAGCAGTTCTTC.

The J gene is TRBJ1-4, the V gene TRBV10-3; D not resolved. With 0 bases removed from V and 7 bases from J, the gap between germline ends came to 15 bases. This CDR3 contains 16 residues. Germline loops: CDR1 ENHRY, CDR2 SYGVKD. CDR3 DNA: TGTGCCATCAGTGAGTCGACAAGAGCCCCTAGTGAAAAACTGTTTTTT. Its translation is CAISESTRAPSEKLFF.

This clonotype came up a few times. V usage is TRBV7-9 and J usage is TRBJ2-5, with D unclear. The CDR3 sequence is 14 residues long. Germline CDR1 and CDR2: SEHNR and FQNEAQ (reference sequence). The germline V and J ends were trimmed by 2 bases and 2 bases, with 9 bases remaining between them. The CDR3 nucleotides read TGTGCCAGCAGCTTAAAGGGCCATCAAGAGACCCAGTACTTC. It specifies CASSLKGHQETQYF.

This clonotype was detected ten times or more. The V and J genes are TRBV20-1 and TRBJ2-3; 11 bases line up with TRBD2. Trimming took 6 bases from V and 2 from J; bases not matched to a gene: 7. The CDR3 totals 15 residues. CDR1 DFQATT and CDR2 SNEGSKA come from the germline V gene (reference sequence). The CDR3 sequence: CSASLLAGVTDTQYF. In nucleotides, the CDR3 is TGCAGTGCCTCCCTACTAGCGGGAGTCACAGATACGCAGTATTTT.

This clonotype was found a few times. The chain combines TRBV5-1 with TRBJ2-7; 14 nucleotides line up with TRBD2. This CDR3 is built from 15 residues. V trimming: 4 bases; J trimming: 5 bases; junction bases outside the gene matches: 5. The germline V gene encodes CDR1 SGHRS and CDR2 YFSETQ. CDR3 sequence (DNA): TGCGCCAGCAGCGCCGGGACTAGCGGGAGAAACGAGCAGTACTTC. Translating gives CASSAGTSGRNEQYF. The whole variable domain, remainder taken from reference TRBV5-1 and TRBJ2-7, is KAGVTQTPRYLIKTRGQQVTLSCSPISGHRSVSWYQQTPGQGLQFLFEYFSETQRNKGNFPGRFSGRQFSNSRSEMNVSTLELGDSALYLCASSAGTSGRNEQYFGPGTRLTVT.

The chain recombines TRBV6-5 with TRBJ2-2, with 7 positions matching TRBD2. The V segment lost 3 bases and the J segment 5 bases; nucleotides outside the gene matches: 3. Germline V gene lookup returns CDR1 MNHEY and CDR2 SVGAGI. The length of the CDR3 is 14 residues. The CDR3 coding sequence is TGTGCCAGCAGTTATGCCGGGAGGACCGGGGAGCTGTTTTTT. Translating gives CASSYAGRTGELFF.

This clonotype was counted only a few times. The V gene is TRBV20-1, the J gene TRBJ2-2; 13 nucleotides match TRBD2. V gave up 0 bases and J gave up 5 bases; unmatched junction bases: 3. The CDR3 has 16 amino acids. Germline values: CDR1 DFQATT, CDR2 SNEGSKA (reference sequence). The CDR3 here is CSAREATSGRTGELFF. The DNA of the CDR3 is TGCAGTGCTAGAGAGGCGACTAGCGGGAGGACCGGGGAGCTGTTTTTT.

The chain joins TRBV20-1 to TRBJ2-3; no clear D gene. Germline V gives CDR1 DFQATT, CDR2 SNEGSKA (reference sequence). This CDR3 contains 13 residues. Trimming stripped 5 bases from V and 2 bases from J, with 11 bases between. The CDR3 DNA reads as TGCAGTGCTGTTCGACGGCTCACAGATACGCAGTATTTT. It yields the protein CSAVRRLTDTQYF.

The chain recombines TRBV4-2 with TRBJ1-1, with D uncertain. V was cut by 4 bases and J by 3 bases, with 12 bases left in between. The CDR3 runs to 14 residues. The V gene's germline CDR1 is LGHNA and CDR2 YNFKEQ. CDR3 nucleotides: TGTGCCAGCAGCCCCCCGGACGGGCACACTGAAGCTTTCTTT. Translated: CASSPPDGHTEAFF.

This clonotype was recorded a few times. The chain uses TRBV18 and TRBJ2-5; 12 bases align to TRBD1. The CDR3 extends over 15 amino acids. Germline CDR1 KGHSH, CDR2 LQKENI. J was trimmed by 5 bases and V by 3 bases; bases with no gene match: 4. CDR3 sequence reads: CASSPPGTGGETQYF. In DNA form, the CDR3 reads TGTGCCAGCTCACCTCCCGGGACAGGGGGCGAGACCCAGTACTTC.

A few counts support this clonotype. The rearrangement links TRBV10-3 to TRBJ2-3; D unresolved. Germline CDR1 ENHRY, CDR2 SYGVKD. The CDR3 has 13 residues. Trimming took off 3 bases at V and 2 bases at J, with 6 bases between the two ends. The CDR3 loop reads CAISDRPTDTQYF. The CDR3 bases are TGTGCCATCAGTGACAGGCCCACAGATACGCAGTATTTT.

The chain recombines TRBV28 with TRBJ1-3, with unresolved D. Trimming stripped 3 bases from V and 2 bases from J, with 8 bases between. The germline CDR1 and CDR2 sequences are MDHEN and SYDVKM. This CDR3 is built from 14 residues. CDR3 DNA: TGTGCCAGCAGTTTTCCCGGGACTGGAAACACCATATATTTT. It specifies CASSFPGTGNTIYF.

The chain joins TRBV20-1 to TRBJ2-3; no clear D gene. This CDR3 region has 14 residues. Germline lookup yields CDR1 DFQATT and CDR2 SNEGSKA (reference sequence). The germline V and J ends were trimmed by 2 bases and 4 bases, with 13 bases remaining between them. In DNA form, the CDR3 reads TGCAGTGCTAGACTGGGGTCCGACGCAGATACGCAGTATTTT. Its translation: CSARLGSDADTQYF.

The CDR3 DNA sequence: TGCAGTGCTAGGGAGACTAGCGCCCACGAGCAGTACTTC. Its translation: CSARETSAHEQYF. The chain carries TRBV20-1 and TRBJ2-7; 8 bases match TRBD2. The CDR3 totals 13 residues. After removal of 3 bases from V and 5 bases from J, the junction contained 6 bases not matched to a gene. Germline V CDR1 and CDR2: DFQATT, SNEGSKA (reference sequence).

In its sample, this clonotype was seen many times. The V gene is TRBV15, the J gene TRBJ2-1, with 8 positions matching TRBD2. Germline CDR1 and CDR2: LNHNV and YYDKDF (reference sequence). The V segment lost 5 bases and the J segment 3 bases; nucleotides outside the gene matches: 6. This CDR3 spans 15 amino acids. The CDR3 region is CATSGGTSGYNEQFF. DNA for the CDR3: TGTGCCACCAGCGGCGGGACTAGTGGCTACAATGAGCAGTTCTTC.

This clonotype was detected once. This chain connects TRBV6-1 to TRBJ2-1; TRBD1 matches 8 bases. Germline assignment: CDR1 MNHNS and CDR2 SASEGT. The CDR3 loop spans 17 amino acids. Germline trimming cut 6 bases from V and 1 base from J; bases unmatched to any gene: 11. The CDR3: CASSRTTGERSYNEQFF. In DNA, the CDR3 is TGTGCCAGCAGCCGCACGACAGGGGAAAGATCCTACAATGAGCAGTTCTTC.

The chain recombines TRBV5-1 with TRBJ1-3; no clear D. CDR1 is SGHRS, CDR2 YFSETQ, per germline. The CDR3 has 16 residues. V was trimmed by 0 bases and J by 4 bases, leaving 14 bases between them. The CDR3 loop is CASSLVGTAFGNTIYF. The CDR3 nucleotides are TGCGCCAGCAGCTTGGTGGGCACGGCGTTCGGAAACACCATATATTTT.

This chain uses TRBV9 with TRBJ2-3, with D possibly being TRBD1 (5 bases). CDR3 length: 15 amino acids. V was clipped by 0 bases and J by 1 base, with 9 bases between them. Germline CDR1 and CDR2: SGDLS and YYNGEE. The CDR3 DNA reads TGTGCCAGCAGCGTAGGCAGGGTAGGCACAGATACGCAGTATTTT. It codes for CASSVGRVGTDTQYF.

CDR3 protein: CASSRQGAPGEQFF. CDR3 nucleotide sequence: TGTGCCAGCTCACGTCAGGGGGCGCCGGGTGAGCAGTTCTTC. The chain couples TRBV18 to TRBJ2-1; 8 bases match TRBD1. This CDR3 region has 14 residues. V was clipped by 4 bases and J by 9 bases; unmatched bases: 8. Germline lookup yields CDR1 KGHSH and CDR2 LQKENI.

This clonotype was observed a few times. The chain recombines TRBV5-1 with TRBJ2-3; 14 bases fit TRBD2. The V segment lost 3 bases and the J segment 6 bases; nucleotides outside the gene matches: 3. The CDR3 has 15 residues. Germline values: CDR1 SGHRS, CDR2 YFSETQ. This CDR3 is CASSWTSGRTDTQYF. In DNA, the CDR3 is TGCGCCAGCAGCTGGACTAGCGGGAGGACGGATACGCAGTATTTT. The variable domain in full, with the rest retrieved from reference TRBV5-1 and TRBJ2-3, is KAGVTQTPRYLIKTRGQQVTLSCSPISGHRSVSWYQQTPGQGLQFLFEYFSETQRNKGNFPGRFSGRQFSNSRSEMNVSTLELGDSALYLCASSWTSGRTDTQYFGPGTRLTVL.

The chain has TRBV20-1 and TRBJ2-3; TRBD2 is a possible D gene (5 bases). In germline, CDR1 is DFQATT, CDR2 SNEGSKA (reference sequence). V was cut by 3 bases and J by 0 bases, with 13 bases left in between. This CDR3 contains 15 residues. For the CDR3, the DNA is TGCAGTGCTAGGCGGGTGGCAACTAGCACAGATACGCAGTATTTT. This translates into CSARRVATSTDTQYF.

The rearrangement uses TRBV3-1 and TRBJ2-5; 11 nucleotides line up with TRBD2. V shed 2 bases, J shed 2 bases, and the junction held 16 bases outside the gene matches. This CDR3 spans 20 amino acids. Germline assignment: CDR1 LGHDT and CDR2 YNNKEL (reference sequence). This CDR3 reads CASSQMDPGTSGGGQETQYF. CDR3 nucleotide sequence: TGTGCCAGCAGCCAAATGGACCCTGGGACTAGCGGAGGGGGGCAAGAGACCCAGTACTTC.

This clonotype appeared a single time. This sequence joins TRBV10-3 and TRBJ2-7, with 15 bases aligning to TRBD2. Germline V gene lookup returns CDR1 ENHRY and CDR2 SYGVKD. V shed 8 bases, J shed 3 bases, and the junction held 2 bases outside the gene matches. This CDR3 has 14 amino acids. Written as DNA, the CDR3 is TGTGCCATCGGACTAGCGGGAGGGCTCTACGAGCAGTACTTC. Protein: CAIGLAGGLYEQYF.

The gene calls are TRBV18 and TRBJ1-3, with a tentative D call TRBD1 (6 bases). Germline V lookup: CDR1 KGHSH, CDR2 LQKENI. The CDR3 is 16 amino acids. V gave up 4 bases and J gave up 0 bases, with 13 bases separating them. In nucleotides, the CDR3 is TGTGCCAGCTCACAAACGGCGGGGGCCTCTGGAAACACCATATATTTT. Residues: CASSQTAGASGNTIYF.

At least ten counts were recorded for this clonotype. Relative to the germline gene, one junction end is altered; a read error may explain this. CDR3 bases: TGTGCCAGCAGTTTATTGGACGGCTATAGCATTCAGCCCCAGCATTTT. Protein product: CASSLLDGYSIQPQHF. V and J are TRBV12-3 or TRBV12-4 and TRBJ1-5; D is unclear. This CDR3 is 16 amino acids long.